A selection of T cell receptor beta chains follows, all from one sample in a study of blood T cell repertoires in COVID-19. Data came from immunoSEQ multiplex PCR; TCRdb stores just in-frame clones and leaves some out. The table has roughly 140,000 clones, over 70% seen once; the top ten hold more than 1.5%. The sample consisted of peripheral blood. The receptors stem from a woman in her sixties with acute or convalescent COVID-19. Both conserved end residues are part of each CDR3. The D gene is left open where the match is weak. Size is stated for part of the rows, as once, few or many counts, or as a class when the clone is expanded.

V gene: TRBV30; CDR3 length: 16; J gene: TRBJ1-3; D gene: .; clone size: .; CDR3 DNA: TGTGCCTGGAGTGTTTCAGGGTACGCCTCTGGAAACACCATATATTTT; CDR3 protein: CAWSVSGYASGNTIYF
V gene: TRBV28; CDR3 length: 17; J gene: TRBJ2-2; D gene: TRBD2; clone size: .; CDR3 DNA: TGTGCCAGCAGTTTAGTGTCGGGACTATCAAACACCGGGGAGCTGTTTTTT; CDR3 protein: CASSLVSGLSNTGELFF
V gene: TRBV14; CDR3 length: 16; J gene: TRBJ1-2; D gene: .; clone size: .; CDR3 DNA: TGTGCCAGCAGCCCTAGGTTGGGGCCTTTGTTGAATGGCTACACCTTC; CDR3 protein: CASSPRLGPLLNGYTF
V gene: TRBV30; CDR3 length: 16; J gene: TRBJ1-5; D gene: TRBD1; clone size: .; CDR3 DNA: TGTGCCTGGAGATCGACAGGGGTTGGAGTCAATCAGCCCCAGCATTTT; CDR3 protein: CAWRSTGVGVNQPQHF
V gene: TRBV5-4; CDR3 length: 15; J gene: TRBJ1-4; D gene: TRBD1; clone size: few; CDR3 DNA: TGTGCCAGCAGCCCAACAGGGGGGCCGTCGGAAAAACTGTTTTTT; CDR3 protein: CASSPTGGPSEKLFF
V gene: TRBV27; CDR3 length: 17; J gene: TRBJ2-5; D gene: TRBD2; clone size: .; CDR3 DNA: TGTGCCAGCAGTTTAAGATCGCTAGCGGTTCCCCAAGAGACCCAGTACTTC; CDR3 protein: CASSLRSLAVPQETQYF
V gene: TRBV3-1/TRBV3-2; CDR3 length: 15; J gene: TRBJ1-3; D gene: .; clone size: .; CDR3 DNA: TGTGCCAGCAGCCCCCGGACAGCTTCTGGAAACACCATATATTTT; CDR3 protein: CASSPRTASGNTIYF
V gene: TRBV6-2/TRBV6-3; CDR3 length: 15; J gene: TRBJ1-5; D gene: TRBD1; clone size: .; CDR3 DNA: TGTGCCAGCAGTTACTCAAGGGAGACAGGGCAGCCCCAGCATTTT; CDR3 protein: CASSYSRETGQPQHF
V gene: TRBV19; CDR3 length: 13; J gene: TRBJ2-2; D gene: .; clone size: .; CDR3 DNA: TGTGCCAGTAGTTCCAGAAACACCGGGGAGCTGTTTTTT; CDR3 protein: CASSSRNTGELFF
V gene: TRBV27; CDR3 length: 15; J gene: TRBJ1-5; D gene: TRBD1; clone size: .; CDR3 DNA: TGTGCCAGCAGCCCGGACAGGGGTGGTGATCAGCCCCAGCATTTT; CDR3 protein: CASSPDRGGDQPQHF
V gene: TRBV28; CDR3 length: 13; J gene: TRBJ1-2; D gene: .; clone size: once; CDR3 DNA: TGTGCCAGCAAACAGGGTGGAAACTATGGCTACACCTTC; CDR3 protein: CASKQGGNYGYTF
V gene: TRBV15; CDR3 length: 15; J gene: TRBJ1-6; D gene: .; clone size: .; CDR3 DNA: TGTGCCACCAGCAGAGACCAGGGTGGTAATTCACCCCTCCACTTT; CDR3 protein: CATSRDQGGNSPLHF
V gene: TRBV19; CDR3 length: 15; J gene: TRBJ2-1; D gene: .; clone size: .; CDR3 DNA: TGTGCCAGTAGTACCACTAGAAGCTCCTACAATGAGCAGTTCTTC; CDR3 protein: CASSTTRSSYNEQFF
V gene: TRBV5-4; CDR3 length: 15; J gene: TRBJ2-5; D gene: .; clone size: .; CDR3 DNA: TGTGCCAGCAGCTTCAGCGCGGGACCCTCGGAGACCCAGTACTTC; CDR3 protein: CASSFSAGPSETQYF
V gene: TRBV4-1; CDR3 length: 15; J gene: TRBJ2-7; D gene: TRBD2; clone size: .; CDR3 DNA: TGCGCCAGCAGCCAAGTGTTAGCGGGTCCCTACGAGCAGTACTTC; CDR3 protein: CASSQVLAGPYEQYF
V gene: TRBV19; CDR3 length: 14; J gene: TRBJ2-7; D gene: .; clone size: .; CDR3 DNA: TGTGCCAGTAGTATAGATCCCGGTGACTACGAGCAGTACTTC; CDR3 protein: CASSIDPGDYEQYF
V gene: TRBV28; CDR3 length: 14; J gene: TRBJ2-5; D gene: TRBD1; clone size: .; CDR3 DNA: TGTGCCAGCAGCCTGACAGGGAGCTGGGAGACCCAGTACTTC; CDR3 protein: CASSLTGSWETQYF
V gene: TRBV5-1; CDR3 length: 12; J gene: TRBJ1-1; D gene: .; clone size: .; CDR3 DNA: TGCGCCAGCAGTCTGGAGGATACTGAAGCTTTCTTT; CDR3 protein: CASSLEDTEAFF
V gene: TRBV9; CDR3 length: 16; J gene: TRBJ2-1; D gene: .; clone size: .; CDR3 DNA: TGTGCCAGCAGCGTACTTGCTAGTAAATCCTACAATGAGCAGTTCTTC; CDR3 protein: CASSVLASKSYNEQFF
V gene: TRBV19; CDR3 length: 14; J gene: TRBJ1-1; D gene: .; clone size: .; CDR3 DNA: TGTGCCAGTAGAAACAGGGTCGCCTCCACTGAAGCTTTCTTT; CDR3 protein: CASRNRVASTEAFF
V gene: TRBV2; CDR3 length: 13; J gene: TRBJ2-7; D gene: .; clone size: .; CDR3 DNA: TGTGCCAGCAGGACAACAGGAATCTACGAGCAGTACTTC; CDR3 protein: CASRTTGIYEQYF
V gene: TRBV7-9; CDR3 length: 17; J gene: TRBJ2-2; D gene: TRBD1; clone size: .; CDR3 DNA: TGTGCCAGCAGCCAATTCAGGGGGCGGTCGAACACCGGGGAGCTGTTTTTT; CDR3 protein: CASSQFRGRSNTGELFF
V gene: TRBV7-6; CDR3 length: 15; J gene: TRBJ2-1; D gene: TRBD2; clone size: .; CDR3 DNA: TGTGCCAGCAGCTTCTTGGGTAGCGGGAGCAATGAGCAGTTCTTC; CDR3 protein: CASSFLGSGSNEQFF
V gene: TRBV10-3; CDR3 length: 14; J gene: TRBJ2-1; D gene: .; clone size: few; CDR3 DNA: TGTGCCATCAGTGTTCTCGGACAAAGGGATGAGCAGTTCTTC; CDR3 protein: CAISVLGQRDEQFF
V gene: TRBV11-3; CDR3 length: 14; J gene: TRBJ2-1; D gene: TRBD2; clone size: .; CDR3 DNA: TGTGCCAGCAGCTTAGCGGGAGGGGGAGATGAGCAGTTCTTC; CDR3 protein: CASSLAGGGDEQFF
V gene: TRBV29-1; CDR3 length: 12; J gene: TRBJ2-1; D gene: TRBD2; clone size: .; CDR3 DNA: TGCAGCGTTCCGAGGGCGGGAGGGGTGCAGTTCTTC; CDR3 protein: CSVPRAGGVQFF
V gene: TRBV28; CDR3 length: 15; J gene: TRBJ1-2; D gene: TRBD1; clone size: .; CDR3 DNA: TGTGCCAGCAGTTTAGGGTCCGGACAGGGCTATGGCTACACCTTC; CDR3 protein: CASSLGSGQGYGYTF
V gene: TRBV9; CDR3 length: 15; J gene: TRBJ2-5; D gene: .; clone size: .; CDR3 DNA: TGTGCCAACAGCGTAGGGGGACTATACCAAGAGACCCAGTACTTC; CDR3 protein: CANSVGGLYQETQYF
V gene: TRBV30; CDR3 length: 19; J gene: TRBJ1-5; D gene: TRBD1; clone size: .; CDR3 DNA: TGTGCCTGGAGTGTCCGGGGACAGGGGCCAGAGGTTGGCAATCAGCCCCAGCATTTT; CDR3 protein: CAWSVRGQGPEVGNQPQHF
V gene: TRBV2; CDR3 length: 14; J gene: TRBJ2-5; D gene: TRBD2; clone size: .; CDR3 DNA: TGTGCCAGCAGTGAGGCCCTAGCGGGAGAGACCCAGTACTTC; CDR3 protein: CASSEALAGETQYF
V gene: TRBV6-4; CDR3 length: 15; J gene: TRBJ2-3; D gene: TRBD2; clone size: .; CDR3 DNA: TGTGCCAGCGCCAGACTAGCGGGAGGCTCAGATACGCAGTATTTT; CDR3 protein: CASARLAGGSDTQYF
V gene: TRBV28; CDR3 length: 18; J gene: TRBJ1-2; D gene: TRBD1; clone size: .; CDR3 DNA: TGTGCCAGCAGTTCCCCCCCGGGACAGGGGGCCGACAGCTATGGCTACACCTTC; CDR3 protein: CASSSPPGQGADSYGYTF
V gene: TRBV11-2; CDR3 length: 15; J gene: TRBJ2-3; D gene: .; clone size: .; CDR3 DNA: TGTGCCAGCAGTCCAGGGATCTTGGGCACAGATACGCAGTATTTT; CDR3 protein: CASSPGILGTDTQYF
V gene: TRBV11-2; CDR3 length: 15; J gene: TRBJ2-1; D gene: .; clone size: .; CDR3 DNA: TGTGCCAGCAGCCCTCTAAGTGCCCTCTACAATGAGCAGTTCTTC; CDR3 protein: CASSPLSALYNEQFF
V gene: TRBV27; CDR3 length: 17; J gene: TRBJ1-5; D gene: TRBD1; clone size: .; CDR3 DNA: TGTGCCAGCAGGACTTTACGGGACAGGGAGGATCGTCAGCCCCAGCATTTT; CDR3 protein: CASRTLRDREDRQPQHF
V gene: TRBV5-6; CDR3 length: 15; J gene: TRBJ1-5; D gene: .; clone size: .; CDR3 DNA: TGTGCCAGCAGCTCTAACTTATTTAGCAATCAGCCCCAGCATTTT; CDR3 protein: CASSSNLFSNQPQHF
V gene: TRBV6-5; CDR3 length: 13; J gene: TRBJ1-3; D gene: .; clone size: .; CDR3 DNA: TGTGCCAGCAAATACACCTCTGGAAACACCATATATTTT; CDR3 protein: CASKYTSGNTIYF
V gene: TRBV27; CDR3 length: 11; J gene: TRBJ2-5; D gene: .; clone size: .; CDR3 DNA: TGTGCCACTAGGGGCCAAGAGACCCAGTACTTC; CDR3 protein: CATRGQETQYF
V gene: TRBV4-2; CDR3 length: 13; J gene: TRBJ1-5; D gene: .; clone size: .; CDR3 DNA: TGTGCCAGCAGTGGCCTCCTCAATCAGCCCCAGCATTTT; CDR3 protein: CASSGLLNQPQHF
V gene: TRBV28; CDR3 length: 16; J gene: TRBJ2-1; D gene: TRBD2; clone size: .; CDR3 DNA: TGTGCCAGCAGTTTAGAGGGACTAGCGGGAGCCAATGAGCAGTTCTTC; CDR3 protein: CASSLEGLAGANEQFF